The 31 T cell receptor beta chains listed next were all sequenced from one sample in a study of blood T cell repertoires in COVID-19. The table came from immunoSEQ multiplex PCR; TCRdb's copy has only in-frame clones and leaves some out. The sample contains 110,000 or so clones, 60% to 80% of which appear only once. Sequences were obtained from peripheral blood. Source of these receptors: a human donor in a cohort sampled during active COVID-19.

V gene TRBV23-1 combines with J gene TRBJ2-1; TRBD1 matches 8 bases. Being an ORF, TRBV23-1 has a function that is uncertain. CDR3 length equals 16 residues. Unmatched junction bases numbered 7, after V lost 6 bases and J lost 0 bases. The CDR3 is CASSRFDRGSYNEQFF. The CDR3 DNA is TGCGCCAGCAGCCGCTTCGACAGGGGCTCCTACAATGAGCAGTTCTTC.

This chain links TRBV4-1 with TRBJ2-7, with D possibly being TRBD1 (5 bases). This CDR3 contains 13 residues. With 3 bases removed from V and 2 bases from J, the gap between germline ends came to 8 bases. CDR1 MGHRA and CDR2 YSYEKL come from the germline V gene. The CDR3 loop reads CASSHPGPYEQYF. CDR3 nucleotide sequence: TGCGCCAGCAGCCATCCAGGGCCCTACGAGCAGTACTTC.

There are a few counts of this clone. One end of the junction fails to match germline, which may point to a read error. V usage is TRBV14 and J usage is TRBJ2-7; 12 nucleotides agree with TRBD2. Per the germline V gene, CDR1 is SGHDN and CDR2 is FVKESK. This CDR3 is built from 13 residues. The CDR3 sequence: CASSQGTSGTPSF. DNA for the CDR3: TGTGCCAGCAGCCAAGGGACTAGCGGGACCCCAAGCTTC.

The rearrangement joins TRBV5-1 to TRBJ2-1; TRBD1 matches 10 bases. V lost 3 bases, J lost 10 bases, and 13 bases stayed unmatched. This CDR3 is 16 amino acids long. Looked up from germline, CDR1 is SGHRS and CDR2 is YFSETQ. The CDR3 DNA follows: TGCGCCAGCAGCTGGCGGGCGACAGGGGGCCTGAGGGAGCAGTTCTTC. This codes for CASSWRATGGLREQFF.

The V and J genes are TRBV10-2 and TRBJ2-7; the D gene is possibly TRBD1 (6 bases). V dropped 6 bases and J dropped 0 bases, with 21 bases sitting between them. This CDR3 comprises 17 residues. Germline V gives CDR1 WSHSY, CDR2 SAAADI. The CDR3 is CASRKETRGQFSYEQYF. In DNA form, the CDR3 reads TGCGCCAGCAGAAAAGAGACCAGGGGCCAGTTCTCCTACGAGCAGTACTTC.

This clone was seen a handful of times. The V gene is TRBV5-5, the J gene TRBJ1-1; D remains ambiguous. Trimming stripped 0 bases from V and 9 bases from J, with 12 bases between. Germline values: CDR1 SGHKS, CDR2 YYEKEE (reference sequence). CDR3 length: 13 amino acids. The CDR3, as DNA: TGTGCCAGCAGCTTGGAGCCCTTGAGTAAAGCTTTCTTT. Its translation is CASSLEPLSKAFF.

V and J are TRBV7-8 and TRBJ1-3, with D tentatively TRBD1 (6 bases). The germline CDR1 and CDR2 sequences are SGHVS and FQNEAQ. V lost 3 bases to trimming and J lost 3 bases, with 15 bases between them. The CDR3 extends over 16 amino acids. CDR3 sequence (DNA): TGTGCCAGCAGCTTGGCCCTAGGACAGATTGGAAACACCATATATTTT. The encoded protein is CASSLALGQIGNTIYF.

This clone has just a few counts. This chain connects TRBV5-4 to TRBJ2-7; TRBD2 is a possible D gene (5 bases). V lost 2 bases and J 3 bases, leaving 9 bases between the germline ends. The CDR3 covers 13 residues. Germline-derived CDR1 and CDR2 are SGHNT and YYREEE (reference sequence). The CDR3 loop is CASSFLGSYEQYF. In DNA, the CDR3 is TGTGCCAGCAGCTTTCTGGGGAGCTACGAGCAGTACTTC.

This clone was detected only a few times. This CDR3 reads CASRGDSTYEQYF. In nucleotides, the CDR3 is TGCGCCAGCAGGGGGGACAGTACCTACGAGCAGTACTTC. The chain carries TRBV10-1 and TRBJ2-7; 7 nucleotides align to TRBD1. Germline loops: CDR1 WNHNN, CDR2 SYGVQD (reference sequence). V lost 6 bases to trimming and J lost 2 bases; unmatched junction nucleotides: 4. CDR3 length: 13 amino acids.

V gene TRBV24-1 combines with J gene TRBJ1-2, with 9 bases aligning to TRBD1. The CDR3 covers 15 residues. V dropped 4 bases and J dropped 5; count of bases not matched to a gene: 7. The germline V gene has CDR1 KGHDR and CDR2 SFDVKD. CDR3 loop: CATSDPLQGAYGYTF. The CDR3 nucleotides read TGTGCCACCAGTGACCCATTACAGGGGGCATATGGCTACACCTTC.

In DNA, the CDR3 is TGTGCCAGCAGCTTAGGCCCCCTACAGGGAAGGGACGCAAACTACACCTTC. Its translation is CASSLGPLQGRDANYTF. This chain uses TRBV7-8 with TRBJ1-2, with a possible D match to TRBD1 (6 bases). Trimming shortened V by 1 base and J by 10 bases, and 25 bases separated the two germline ends. The germline gives CDR1 SGHVS, CDR2 FQNEAQ. The CDR3 length is 17 residues. Variable domain in full (rest from reference TRBV7-8 and TRBJ1-2): GAGVSQSPRYKVAKRGQDVALRCDPISGHVSLFWYQQALGQGPEFLTYFQNEAQLDKSGLPSDRFFAERPEGSVSTLKIQRTQQEDSAVYLCASSLGPLQGRDANYTFGSGTRLTVV.

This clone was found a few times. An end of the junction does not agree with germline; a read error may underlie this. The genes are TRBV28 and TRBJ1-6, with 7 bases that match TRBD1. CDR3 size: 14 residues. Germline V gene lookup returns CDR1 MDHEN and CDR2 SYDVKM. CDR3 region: CASSPSPDVGDSSF. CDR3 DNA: TGTGCCAGCAGTCCATCCCCTGACGTGGGGGACAGTTCCTTT.

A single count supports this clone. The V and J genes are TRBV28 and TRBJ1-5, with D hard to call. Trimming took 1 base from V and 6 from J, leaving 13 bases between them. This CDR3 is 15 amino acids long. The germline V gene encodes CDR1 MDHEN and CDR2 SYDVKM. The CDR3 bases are TGTGCCAGCAGTTTATACAGCTCTGGGCCTCAGCCCCAGCATTTT. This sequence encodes CASSLYSSGPQPQHF.

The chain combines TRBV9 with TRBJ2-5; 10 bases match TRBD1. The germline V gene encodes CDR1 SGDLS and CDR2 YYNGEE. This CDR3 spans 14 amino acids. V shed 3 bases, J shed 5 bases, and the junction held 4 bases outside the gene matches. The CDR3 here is CASSAGQGGETQYF. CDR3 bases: TGTGCCAGCAGCGCCGGACAGGGGGGGGAGACCCAGTACTTC. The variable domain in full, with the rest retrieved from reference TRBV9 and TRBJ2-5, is DSGVTQTPKHLITATGQRVTLRCSPRSGDLSVYWYQQSLDQGLQFLIQYYNGEERAKGNILERFSAQQFPDLHSELNLSSLELGDSALYFCASSAGQGGETQYFGPGTRLLVL.

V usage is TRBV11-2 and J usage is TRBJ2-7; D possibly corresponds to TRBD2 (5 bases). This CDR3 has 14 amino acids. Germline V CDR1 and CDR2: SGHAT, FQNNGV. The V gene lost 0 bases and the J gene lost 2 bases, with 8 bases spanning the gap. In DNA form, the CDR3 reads TGTGCCAGCAGCTTAGACGCGGGCCCCTACGAGCAGTACTTC. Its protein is CASSLDAGPYEQYF.

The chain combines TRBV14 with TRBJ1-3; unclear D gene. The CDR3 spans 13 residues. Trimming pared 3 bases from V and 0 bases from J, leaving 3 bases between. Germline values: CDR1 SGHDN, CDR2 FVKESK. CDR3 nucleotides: TGTGCCAGCAGCCACGGCTCTGGAAACACCATATATTTT. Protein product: CASSHGSGNTIYF.

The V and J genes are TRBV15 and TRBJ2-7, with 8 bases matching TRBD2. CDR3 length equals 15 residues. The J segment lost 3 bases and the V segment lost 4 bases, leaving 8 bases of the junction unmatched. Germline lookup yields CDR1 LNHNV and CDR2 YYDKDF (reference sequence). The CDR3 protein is CATSIEPGLGYEQYF. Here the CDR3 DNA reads TGTGCCACCAGCATCGAGCCGGGACTAGGCTACGAGCAGTACTTC. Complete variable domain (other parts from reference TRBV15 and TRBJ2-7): DAMVIQNPRYQVTQFGKPVTLSCSQTLNHNVMYWYQQKSSQAPKLLFHYYDKDFNNEADTPDNFQSRRPNTSFCFLDIRSPGLGDTAMYLCATSIEPGLGYEQYFGPGTRLTVT.

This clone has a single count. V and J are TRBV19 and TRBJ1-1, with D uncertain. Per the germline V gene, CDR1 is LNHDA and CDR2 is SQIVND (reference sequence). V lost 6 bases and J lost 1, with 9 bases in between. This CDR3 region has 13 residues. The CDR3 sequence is CASRRRQNTEAFF. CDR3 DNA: TGTGCCAGTAGACGGCGGCAGAACACTGAAGCTTTCTTT.

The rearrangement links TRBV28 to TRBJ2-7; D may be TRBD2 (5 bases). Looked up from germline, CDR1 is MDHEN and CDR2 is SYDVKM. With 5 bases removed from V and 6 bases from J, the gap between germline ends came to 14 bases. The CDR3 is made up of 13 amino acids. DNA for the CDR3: TGTGCCAGCAGTCTCCTTCGGGGAAGCGAGCAGTACTTC. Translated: CASSLLRGSEQYF.

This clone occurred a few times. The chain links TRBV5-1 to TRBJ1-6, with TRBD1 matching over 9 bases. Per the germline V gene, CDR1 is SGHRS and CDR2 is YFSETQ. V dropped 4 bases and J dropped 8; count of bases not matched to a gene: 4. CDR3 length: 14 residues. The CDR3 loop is CASSGTGRDSPLHF. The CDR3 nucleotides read TGCGCCAGCAGCGGGACAGGGAGGGATTCACCCCTCCACTTT.

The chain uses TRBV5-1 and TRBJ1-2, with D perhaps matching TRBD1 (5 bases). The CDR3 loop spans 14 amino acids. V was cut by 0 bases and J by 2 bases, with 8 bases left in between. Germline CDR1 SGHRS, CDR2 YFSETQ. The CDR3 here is CASSLEGENYGYTF. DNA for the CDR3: TGCGCCAGCAGCTTGGAAGGGGAAAACTATGGCTACACCTTC.

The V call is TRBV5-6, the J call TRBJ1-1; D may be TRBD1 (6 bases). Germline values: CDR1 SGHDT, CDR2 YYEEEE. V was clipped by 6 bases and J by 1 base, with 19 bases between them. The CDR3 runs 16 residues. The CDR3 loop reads CASTASGFRGNTEAFF. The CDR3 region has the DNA TGTGCCAGCACAGCTTCGGGGTTCAGGGGGAACACTGAAGCTTTCTTT.

The CDR3 region has the DNA TGTGCCAGCAGCTTAGGACCGGGTTTGACTCAGCCCCAGCATTTT. This codes for CASSLGPGLTQPQHF. The J gene is TRBJ1-5, the V gene TRBV11-2; D not resolved. Trimming cost V 1 base and J 6 bases, with 13 bases left between them. Looked up from germline, CDR1 is SGHAT and CDR2 is FQNNGV. This CDR3 is 15 amino acids long.

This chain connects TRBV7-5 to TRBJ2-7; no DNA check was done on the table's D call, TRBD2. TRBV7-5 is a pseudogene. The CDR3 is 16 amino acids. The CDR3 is CVRSLGTSGKPYEQYF. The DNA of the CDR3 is TGTGTCAGAAGCTTAGGGACTAGCGGGAAACCCTACGAGCAGTACTTC.

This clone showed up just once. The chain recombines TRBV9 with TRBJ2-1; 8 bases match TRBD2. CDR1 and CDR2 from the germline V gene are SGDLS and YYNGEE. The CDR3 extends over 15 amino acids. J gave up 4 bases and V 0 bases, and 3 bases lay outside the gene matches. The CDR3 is CASSVVGGGYNEQFF. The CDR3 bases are TGTGCCAGCAGCGTAGTTGGCGGGGGGTACAATGAGCAGTTCTTC.

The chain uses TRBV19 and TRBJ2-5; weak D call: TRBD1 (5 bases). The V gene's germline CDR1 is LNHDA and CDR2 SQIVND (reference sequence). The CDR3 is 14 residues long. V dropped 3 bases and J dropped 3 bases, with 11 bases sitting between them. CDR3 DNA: TGTGCCAGTAGTATCCCAAGCAGGGAAGAGACCCAGTACTTC. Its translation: CASSIPSREETQYF. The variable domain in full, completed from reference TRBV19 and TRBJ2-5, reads DGGITQSPKYLFRKEGQNVTLSCEQNLNHDAMYWYRQDPGQGLRLIYYSQIVNDFQKGDIAEGYSVSREKKESFPLTVTSAQKNPTAFYLCASSIPSREETQYFGPGTRLLVL.

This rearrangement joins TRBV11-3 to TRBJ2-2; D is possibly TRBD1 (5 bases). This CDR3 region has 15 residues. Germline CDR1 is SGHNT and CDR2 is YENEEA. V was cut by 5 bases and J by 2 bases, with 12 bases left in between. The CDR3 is CASSLTQGNTGELFF. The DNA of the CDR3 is TGTGCCAGCAGCCTTACCCAGGGTAACACCGGGGAGCTGTTTTTT.

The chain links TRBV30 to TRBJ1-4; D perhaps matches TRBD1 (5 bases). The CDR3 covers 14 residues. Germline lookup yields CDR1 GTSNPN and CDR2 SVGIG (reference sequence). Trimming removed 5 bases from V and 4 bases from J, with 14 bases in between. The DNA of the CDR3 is TGTGCCTGGGGACATCCTCGGGGTAATGAAAAACTGTTTTTT. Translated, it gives CAWGHPRGNEKLFF.

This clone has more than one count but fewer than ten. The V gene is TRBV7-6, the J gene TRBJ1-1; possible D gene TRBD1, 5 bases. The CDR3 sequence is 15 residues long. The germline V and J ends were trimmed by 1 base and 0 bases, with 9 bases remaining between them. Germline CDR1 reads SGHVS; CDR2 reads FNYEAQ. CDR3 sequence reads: CASSLGTTVNTEAFF. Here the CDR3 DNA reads TGTGCCAGCAGCTTAGGGACGACAGTGAACACTGAAGCTTTCTTT. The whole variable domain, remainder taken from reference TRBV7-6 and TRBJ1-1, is GAGVSQSPRYKVTKRGQDVALRCDPISGHVSLYWYRQALGQGPEFLTYFNYEAQQDKSGLPNDRFSAERPEGSISTLTIQRTEQRDSAMYRCASSLGTTVNTEAFFGQGTRLTVV.

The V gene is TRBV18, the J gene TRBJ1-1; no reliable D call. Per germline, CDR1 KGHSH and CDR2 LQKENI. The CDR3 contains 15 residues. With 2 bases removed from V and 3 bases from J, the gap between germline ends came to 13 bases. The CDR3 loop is CASSPRSGWYTEAFF. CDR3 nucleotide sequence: TGTGCCAGCTCACCAAGATCAGGATGGTACACTGAAGCTTTCTTT. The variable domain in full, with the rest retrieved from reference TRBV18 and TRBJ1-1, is NAGVMQNPRHLVRRRGQEARLRCSPMKGHSHVYWYRQLPEEGLKFMVYLQKENIIDESGMPKERFSAEFPKEGPSILRIQQVVRGDSAAYFCASSPRSGWYTEAFFGQGTRLTVV.

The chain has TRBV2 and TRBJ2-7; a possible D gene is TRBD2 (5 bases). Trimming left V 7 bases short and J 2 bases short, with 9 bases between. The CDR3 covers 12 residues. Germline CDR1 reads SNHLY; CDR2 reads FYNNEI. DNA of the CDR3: TGTGCCAGCAAACTCGGGGCCTACGAGCAGTACTTC. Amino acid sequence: CASKLGAYEQYF.